The rows below give T cell receptor beta chains drawn from one sample of a study of early T cells in non-severe SARS-CoV-2 infection. TCRdb re-called the 5' RACE reads through MiXCR, storing one row per CDR3 protein. The sample contains roughly 70,000 distinct CDR3 sequences, 20% to 25% of which appear only once. This specimen was whole blood, taken at baseline. These receptors all come from an adult who was a healthcare worker with PCR-confirmed SARS-CoV-2 infection or an uninfected control (not recorded which). Each CDR3 is given with its conserved first and last residue. The D gene is left open where the match is weak. A clone size is listed for some rows: how often the clone was seen (once, few, many), or a class if it is expanded.

D	J	size	V	DNA	CDR3
.	TRBJ2-7	few	TRBV13	TGTGCCAGCAGCTCATTGAAAGTGGACCACGAGCAGTACTTC	CASSSLKVDHEQYF
.	TRBJ1-6	few	TRBV7-9	TGTGCCAGCAGCCCGGGGAGTCCAAATTCACCCCTCCACTTT	CASSPGSPNSPLHF
.	TRBJ2-2	few	TRBV6-5	TGTGCCAGCAGTCGACAGAGAAACACCGGGGAGCTGTTTTTT	CASSRQRNTGELFF
.	TRBJ2-3	.	TRBV19	TGTGCCAGTAGTTTTACCCCTTTAAAGCAGTATTTT	CASSFTPLKQYF
.	TRBJ1-1	few	TRBV13	TGTGCCAGCAGCTTAGCGGTGGGCACTGAAGCTTTCTTT	CASSLAVGTEAFF
.	TRBJ2-7	few	TRBV12-3/TRBV12-4	TGTGCCAGCAGTTTCACCACCGAGCAGTACTTC	CASSFTTEQYF
.	TRBJ2-2	many	TRBV6-1	TGTGCCAGCAATAGCGGCGAGTTCCCCGGGGAGCTGTTTTTT	CASNSGEFPGELFF
.	TRBJ2-2	many	TRBV7-8	TGTGCCAGCAGCGCAGACAGGTCCCTCACCGGGGAGCTGTTTTTT	CASSADRSLTGELFF
TRBD1	TRBJ1-1	.	TRBV30	TGTTCCTGGCAGGGACAGCAGAACACTGAAGCTTTCTTT	CSWQGQQNTEAFF
TRBD2	TRBJ2-2	.	TRBV5-1	TGCGCCAGCAGTCACTCGGCGCGGGGGGACACCGGGGAGCTGTTTTTT	CASSHSARGDTGELFF
.	TRBJ2-1	.	TRBV2	TGTGCCCTGGGCTCCTACAATGAGCAGTTCTTC	CALGSYNEQFF
.	TRBJ1-1	few	TRBV5-1	TGCGCCAGCAGCTTGGAGGCGGCTAACACTGAAGCTTTCTTT	CASSLEAANTEAFF
.	TRBJ2-7	few	TRBV30	TGTGCCTGGACTTCGGCTGTCTTGGGCGAGCAGTACTTC	CAWTSAVLGEQYF
.	TRBJ1-2	few	TRBV12-3/TRBV12-4	TGTGCCAGCAGTTTGGGGATGGGCTACACCTTC	CASSLGMGYTF
.	TRBJ1-1	many	TRBV3-1	TGTGCCAGCAGCCCCACCGGGACGTGGGCAAAGGGGGCTTTCTTT	CASSPTGTWAKGAFF
TRBD1	TRBJ2-7	few	TRBV20-1	TGCAGTGCTGCCGGGACAGGCTCCTACGAGCAGTACTTC	CSAAGTGSYEQYF
TRBD2	TRBJ2-3	.	TRBV20-1	TGCAGTGCTTACGCCGGGACTAGCGTCAGAGATACGCAGTATTTT	CSAYAGTSVRDTQYF
TRBD2	TRBJ2-1	.	TRBV3-1	TGTGCCAGCATCTCCAGCGGGGGGGTGCAGTTCTTC	CASISSGGVQFF
.	TRBJ1-1	few	TRBV7-9	TGTGCCAGCAGCTTAGGACGGTCTGAAGCTTTCTTT	CASSLGRSEAFF
.	TRBJ2-7	.	TRBV29-1	TGCAGCGTTGAAGACGGTCTTTCCTACGAGCAGTACTTC	CSVEDGLSYEQYF
.	TRBJ1-5	few	TRBV19	TGTGCCAGCAGAAACCCCAATCAGCCCCAGCATTTT	CASRNPNQPQHF
.	TRBJ1-6	.	TRBV20-1	TGCAGTGCTAGAGATCACAGTGGGTCACCCCTCCACTTT	CSARDHSGSPLHF
.	TRBJ2-5	few	TRBV7-9	TGTGCCAGCAGGGTTGCGGGGGCGGAGACCCAGTACTTC	CASRVAGAETQYF
.	TRBJ1-1	.	TRBV18	TGTGCCAGCTCACTGGACGTGGTCAATGAAGCTTTCTTT	CASSLDVVNEAFF
.	TRBJ2-1	few	TRBV11-3	TGTGCCAGCAGCTTAGATGGGTTAACCAACCATGAGCAGTTCTTC	CASSLDGLTNHEQFF
.	TRBJ2-2	.	TRBV4-2	TGTGCCAGCAGCCCACCGGACAGAGACACCGGGGAGCTGTTTTTT	CASSPPDRDTGELFF
TRBD2	TRBJ2-7	many	TRBV20-1	TGCAGTGCCGCCTCTCTAGCGGGGGTTTCCTACGAGCAGTACTTC	CSAASLAGVSYEQYF
.	TRBJ2-7	few	TRBV20-1	TGCAGTGCTAGAGATTTGAGTGCAGCCTACGAGCAGTACTTC	CSARDLSAAYEQYF
.	TRBJ2-5	.	TRBV20-1	TGCAGTGCTAGCCGATTGCAAGAGACCCAGTACTTC	CSASRLQETQYF
TRBD1	TRBJ1-5	few	TRBV4-1	TGCGCCAGCAGCCCAGGACAGGGCGACAGGCAGCCCCAGCATTTT	CASSPGQGDRQPQHF
.	TRBJ2-1	.	TRBV6-1	TGTGCCAGCGAAGGGACATCCTACAATGAGCAGTTCTTC	CASEGTSYNEQFF
TRBD1	TRBJ2-7	.	TRBV7-9	TGTGCCAGCAGCTTTGGGACAGTGCCCTACGAGCAGTACTTC	CASSFGTVPYEQYF
TRBD2	TRBJ2-1	.	TRBV2	TGTGCCAGCAGATTTGGACTAGCGGGGCAAAGCTCCTACAATGAGCAGTTCTTC	CASRFGLAGQSSYNEQFF
.	TRBJ2-5	.	TRBV18	TGTGCCAGCTCACCAGACAGGCTCCAAGAGACCCAGTACTTC	CASSPDRLQETQYF
.	TRBJ1-1	.	TRBV18	TGTGCCAGCTCACCTCTGTCCGGGACGGTAAACACTGAAGCTTTCTTT	CASSPLSGTVNTEAFF
.	TRBJ2-3	.	TRBV6-5	TGTGCCAGCAGAGAACTTAGCCGCGCAGATACGCAGTATTTT	CASRELSRADTQYF
.	TRBJ2-3	.	TRBV6-1	TGTGCCAGCAGTGAATGGAGGGGTCCCAGCACAGATACGCAGTATTTT	CASSEWRGPSTDTQYF
.	TRBJ1-2	many	TRBV12-3/TRBV12-4	TGTGCCAGCAACCCGGCCGGGGCAGGAAATGGCTACACCTTC	CASNPAGAGNGYTF